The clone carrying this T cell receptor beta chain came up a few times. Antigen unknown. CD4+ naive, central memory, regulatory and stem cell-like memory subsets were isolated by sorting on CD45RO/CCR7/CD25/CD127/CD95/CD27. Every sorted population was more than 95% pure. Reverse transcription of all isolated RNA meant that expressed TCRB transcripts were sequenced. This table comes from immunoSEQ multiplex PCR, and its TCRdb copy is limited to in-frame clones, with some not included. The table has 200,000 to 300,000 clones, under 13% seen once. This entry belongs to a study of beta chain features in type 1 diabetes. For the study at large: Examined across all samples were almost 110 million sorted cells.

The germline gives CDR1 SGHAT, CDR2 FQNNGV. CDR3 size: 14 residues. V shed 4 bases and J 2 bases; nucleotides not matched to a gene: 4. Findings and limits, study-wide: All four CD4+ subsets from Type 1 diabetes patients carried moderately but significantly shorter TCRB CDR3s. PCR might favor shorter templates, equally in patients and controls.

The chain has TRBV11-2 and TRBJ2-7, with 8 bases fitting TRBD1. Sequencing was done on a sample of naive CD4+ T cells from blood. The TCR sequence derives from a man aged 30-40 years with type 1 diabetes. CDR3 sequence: CASSSADRAYEQYF. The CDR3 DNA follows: TGTGCCAGCAGCTCTGCGGACAGGGCCTACGAGCAGTACTTC.